The 30 T cell receptor beta chains presented below share a single source sample, sequenced in a study of early T cells in non-severe SARS-CoV-2 infection. TCRdb re-derived calls from the 5' RACE reads in MiXCR, one entry per CDR3 protein. There are roughly 50,000 distinct CDR3 sequences in the sample; around 6% occur only once, and just over 4.5% lies in the top ten. Material: whole blood. The receptors originated from an adult who was a healthcare worker with PCR-confirmed SARS-CoV-2 infection or an uninfected control (not recorded which).

This clonotype has more than one count but fewer than ten. V gene TRBV12-5 combines with J gene TRBJ1-4; D not resolved. This CDR3 is built from 14 residues. With 3 bases removed from V and 3 bases from J, the gap between germline ends came to 8 bases. Germline CDR1 is LGHNT and CDR2 is FRNRAP. The CDR3 region has the DNA TGTGCTAGTGGTTTTGTAGGGCCTAATGAAAAACTGTTTTTT. Its protein product is CASGFVGPNEKLFF.

There are many counts of this clonotype. The chain employs TRBV5-6 and TRBJ2-3; D gene ambiguous. The germline CDR1 and CDR2 sequences are SGHDT and YYEEEE. The V and J ends lost 0 bases and 1 base respectively, with 9 bases between them. The CDR3 has 15 amino acids. Here the CDR3 reads CASSLAGGGTDTQYF. The CDR3 bases are TGTGCCAGCAGCTTGGCGGGTGGGGGCACAGATACGCAGTATTTT.

This clonotype appeared many times. The rearrangement uses TRBV12-3 or TRBV12-4 and TRBJ1-2; D unclear. V lost 3 bases to trimming and J lost 1 base, with 0 bases between them. The CDR3 totals 11 residues. DNA of the CDR3: TGTGCCAGCAGTTTTAACTATGGCTACACCTTC. As protein: CASSFNYGYTF.

In its sample, this clonotype was seen many times. The chain uses TRBV20-1 and TRBJ1-5; no definite D call. Germline CDR1 DFQATT, CDR2 SNEGSKA (reference sequence). The CDR3 runs 13 residues. Trimming left V 2 bases short and J 7 bases short, with 12 bases between. The CDR3 protein is CSARPREYQPQHF. As DNA, the CDR3 is TGCAGTGCTAGACCGAGGGAGTACCAGCCCCAGCATTTT.

This clonotype was found a few times. The chain has TRBV7-6 and TRBJ1-3; D is unclear. V dropped 2 bases and J dropped 9 bases, with 14 bases sitting between them. Looked up from germline, CDR1 is SGHVS and CDR2 is FNYEAQ. The CDR3 sequence is 14 residues long. The CDR3 DNA sequence: TGTGCCAGCAGCTTATCCCCGATCGGTGCCACCATATATTTT. This translates into CASSLSPIGATIYF.

This clonotype showed up many times. The rearrangement joins TRBV7-8 to TRBJ2-7; TRBD2 matches at 15 bases. The CDR3 is made up of 19 amino acids. J gave up 2 bases and V 5 bases, and 13 bases lay outside the gene matches. Germline CDR1 reads SGHVS; CDR2 reads FQNEAQ. CDR3 coding DNA: TGTGCCAGCAGCACTGCCGTGGGACTAGCGGGAGGCGGAACCTACGAGCAGTACTTC. Translated: CASSTAVGLAGGGTYEQYF.

Many counts were recorded for this clonotype. V usage is TRBV4-1 and J usage is TRBJ1-1; a weak D match, TRBD1 (5 bases). Between the trimmed V and J ends, which lost 4 bases and 3 bases, there was a span of 15 bases. This CDR3 region has 15 residues. Looked up from germline, CDR1 is MGHRA and CDR2 is YSYEKL. CDR3 in amino acids: CASSLDRDRYTEAFF. DNA for the CDR3: TGCGCCAGCAGCCTCGACCGGGACCGATACACTGAAGCTTTCTTT.

The count of this clonotype is one. Possible read error: a much larger clone is one base away. V and J are TRBV7-9 and TRBJ2-3; D tentatively reads TRBD1 or TRBD2 (5 bases each). The CDR3 has 16 amino acids. The germline CDR1 and CDR2 sequences are SEHNR and FQNEAQ (reference sequence). In nucleotides, the CDR3 is TGTGCCAACAGCTTAAGAGGGGCTTCTAGCACAGATACGCAGTATTTT. Encoded protein: CANSLRGASSTDTQYF.

This clonotype was detected ten times or more. This sequence joins TRBV20-1 and TRBJ2-1, with TRBD2 identical over 7 bases. With V trimmed by 4 bases and J by 4 bases, 7 bases remained unmatched. The CDR3 has 14 residues. In germline, CDR1 is DFQATT, CDR2 SNEGSKA (reference sequence). CDR3 protein: CSANAGTTYNEQFF. The DNA for the CDR3 is TGCAGTGCTAACGCTGGGACTACATACAATGAGCAGTTCTTC.

This clonotype was counted many times. The CDR3 nucleotides read TGCGCCAGCAGCTTCTTATTGGGACAGATGAGCTCCTACAATGAGCAGTTCTTC. This codes for CASSFLLGQMSSYNEQFF. V and J are TRBV5-1 and TRBJ2-1, with TRBD1 identical over 7 bases. The germline CDR1 and CDR2 sequences are SGHRS and YFSETQ. V lost 2 bases, J lost 0 bases, and 11 bases stayed unmatched. This CDR3 is built from 18 residues.

This clonotype came up a few times. The chain joins TRBV4-2 to TRBJ2-2; TRBD2 might be the D (7 bases). CDR1 and CDR2 from the germline V gene are LGHNA and YNFKEQ. The length of the CDR3 is 15 residues. V lost 10 bases and J 3 bases, leaving 18 bases between the germline ends. CDR3 region: CATRTGGLDTGELFF. Here the CDR3 DNA reads TGTGCCACCCGCACGGGGGGCTTGGACACCGGGGAGCTGTTTTTT.

This clonotype has just a few counts. The chain recombines TRBV27 with TRBJ2-1; 10 bases agree with TRBD1. The V gene's germline CDR1 is MNHEY and CDR2 SMNVEV (reference sequence). The CDR3 runs 15 residues. The junction had 12 bases not matched to a gene; V was cut back by 6 bases and J by 10 bases. CDR3 DNA: TGTGCCAGCAGCATTCCCGGGACAGGGGCACACGAGCAGTTCTTC. Amino acid sequence: CASSIPGTGAHEQFF.

This clonotype was seen only a few times. J is TRBJ2-1 and V is TRBV18; unclear D gene. V shed 3 bases and J shed 8 bases, with 11 bases lying between them. The CDR3 is 13 residues long. The V gene's germline CDR1 is KGHSH and CDR2 LQKENI. This chain's CDR3 is CASSPPSPYEQFF. The CDR3 nucleotides are TGTGCCAGCTCACCTCCGTCACCCTATGAGCAGTTCTTC.

The sample holds many counts of this clonotype. The chain has TRBV18 and TRBJ1-6, with D possibly being TRBD1 (5 bases). The CDR3 extends over 14 amino acids. V shed 3 bases and J shed 10 bases, with 13 bases lying between them. Germline V gene sequence: CDR1 KGHSH, CDR2 LQKENI. CDR3 nucleotides: TGTGCCAGCTCACCCCCCAGGGCCGGATCACCCCTCCACTTT. Its protein is CASSPPRAGSPLHF. The whole variable domain, filled in from reference TRBV18 and TRBJ1-6, reads NAGVMQNPRHLVRRRGQEARLRCSPMKGHSHVYWYRQLPEEGLKFMVYLQKENIIDESGMPKERFSAEFPKEGPSILRIQQVVRGDSAAYFCASSPPRAGSPLHFGNGTRLTVT.

The genes are TRBV30 and TRBJ1-1; TRBD1 matches 7 bases. The germline V gene has CDR1 GTSNPN and CDR2 SVGIG (reference sequence). CDR3 length: 13 residues. V lost 2 bases, J lost 4 bases, and 4 bases stayed unmatched. CDR3 sequence (DNA): TGTGCCTGGAGTTCCCAGGGGGTCACTGAAGCTTTCTTT. This sequence encodes CAWSSQGVTEAFF.

This clonotype was detected only once. A much larger clone sits a single nucleotide away, making a read error possible. J is TRBJ2-1 and V is TRBV6-5; TRBD1 aligns across 10 bases. Losses at the gene ends were 7 bases for V and 6 bases for J; bases not matched to a gene: 9. The germline V gene has CDR1 MNHEY and CDR2 SVGAGI. The length of the CDR3 is 15 residues. The CDR3 coding sequence is TGTGCCAGCAATAAACCGGGACAGGGGAGCAATGAGCAGTTCTTC. Protein product: CASNKPGQGSNEQFF.

This clonotype was detected many times. The chain recombines TRBV12-3 or TRBV12-4 with TRBJ1-5; D not certain. The CDR3 sequence is 16 residues long. V lost 4 bases and J lost 2, with 15 bases in between. CDR3 in DNA: TGTGCCAGCAGTTCAACTGTCAGGATGGGCAATCAGCCCCAGCATTTT. Amino acids: CASSSTVRMGNQPQHF.

This clonotype occurred many times. The chain is built from TRBV6-5 and TRBJ1-2; maybe TRBD1 (5 bases). CDR1 MNHEY and CDR2 SVGAGI come from the germline V gene. The length of the CDR3 is 12 residues. Trimming left V 8 bases short and J 7 bases short, with 14 bases between. This chain's CDR3 is CASGTRAGGYTF. The CDR3, as DNA: TGTGCCAGCGGTACCAGGGCTGGTGGCTACACCTTC.

This clonotype occurred a few times. V and J are TRBV12-5 and TRBJ2-2; 7 nucleotides line up with TRBD2. The V segment lost 6 bases and the J segment 0 bases; nucleotides outside the gene matches: 10. Looked up from germline, CDR1 is LGHNT and CDR2 is FRNRAP. The CDR3 is 17 amino acids. This CDR3 is CASGTPASGANTGELFF. CDR3 DNA sequence: TGTGCTAGTGGCACCCCCGCTAGCGGAGCGAACACCGGGGAGCTGTTTTTT.

This chain uses TRBV12-3 or TRBV12-4 with TRBJ2-7, with D perhaps matching TRBD1 (5 bases). The CDR3 has 14 amino acids. Trimming stripped 1 base from V and 3 bases from J, with 10 bases between. CDR3 nucleotides: TGTGCCAGCAGTTTAGGGGGCAGGCGCTACGAGCAGTACTTC. As protein: CASSLGGRRYEQYF.

This clonotype was seen a handful of times. V gene TRBV29-1 combines with J gene TRBJ2-3; no reliable D call. V dropped 3 bases and J dropped 5 bases, with 9 bases sitting between them. This CDR3 is built from 12 residues. Germline loops: CDR1 SQVTM, CDR2 ANQGSEA. The CDR3 DNA sequence: TGCAGCGTTGAGGCCGAACGAGATACGCAGTATTTT. The encoded protein is CSVEAERDTQYF.

This clonotype was seen ten or more times. The CDR3 reads CASSDGRDYTEAFF. DNA of the CDR3: TGTGCCAGCAGTGACGGCAGGGATTACACTGAAGCTTTCTTT. This chain joins TRBV6-4 and TRBJ1-1; D perhaps matches TRBD1 (5 bases). V shed 2 bases and J shed 3 bases, with 10 bases lying between them. The germline CDR1 and CDR2 sequences are MRHNA and SNTAGT. CDR3 length: 14 amino acids.

This clonotype was seen a handful of times. The J gene is TRBJ2-3, the V gene TRBV12-3 or TRBV12-4; D possibly uses TRBD1 or TRBD2 (5 bases each). This CDR3 is built from 13 residues. Trimming cost V 6 bases and J 5 bases, with 12 bases left between them. The chain's CDR3 is CASRLDGGDTQYF. CDR3 in DNA: TGTGCCAGCAGGCTAGATGGGGGAGATACGCAGTATTTT.

This chain uses TRBV6-5 with TRBJ1-6, with D uncertain. The CDR3 is 15 residues long. Germline V CDR1 and CDR2: MNHEY, SVGAGI. Trimming took off 7 bases at V and 7 bases at J, with 17 bases between the two ends. The DNA for the CDR3 is TGTGCCAGCACACGATCCGGGGTGGCAAATTCACCCCTCCACTTT. It yields the protein CASTRSGVANSPLHF.

This clonotype was seen a few times. The chain has TRBV18 and TRBJ2-1, with D unresolved. From germline, CDR1 is KGHSH and CDR2 LQKENI. The CDR3 runs 15 residues. Trimming stripped 1 base from V and 5 bases from J, with 12 bases between. In DNA, the CDR3 is TGTGCCAGCTCACCACAGTACGGGCGTAACAATGAGCAGTTCTTC. It is translated as CASSPQYGRNNEQFF.

The rearrangement joins TRBV2 to TRBJ1-1; a weak D match, TRBD1 (6 bases). Germline CDR1 reads SNHLY; CDR2 reads FYNNEI. Trimming removed 8 bases from V and 7 bases from J, with 14 bases in between. The CDR3 extends over 12 amino acids. CDR3 DNA sequence: TGTGCCAGCTGGTGGACAGCCATTGAAGCTTTCTTT. Amino acids: CASWWTAIEAFF. Full variable domain (remainder filled in from reference TRBV2 and TRBJ1-1): EPEVTQTPSHQVTQMGQEVILRCVPISNHLYFYWYRQILGQKVEFLVSFYNNEISEKSEIFDDQFSVERPDGSNFTLKIRSTKLEDSAMYFCASWWTAIEAFFGQGTRLTVV.

There are a few counts of this clonotype. The chain uses TRBV7-9 and TRBJ2-4; no clear D gene. This CDR3 is 14 amino acids long. The germline CDR1 and CDR2 sequences are SEHNR and FQNEAQ (reference sequence). V dropped 6 bases and J dropped 1 base, with 10 bases sitting between them. CDR3 sequence (DNA): TGTGCCAGCAGTCCGGGCCTCGCCAAAAACATTCAGTACTTC. Encoded protein: CASSPGLAKNIQYF.

This clonotype was seen many times. This rearrangement joins TRBV25-1 to TRBJ2-2; D is unresolved. Germline CDR1 and CDR2: MGHDK and SYGVNS. The CDR3 has 14 residues. Trimming pared 1 base from V and 9 bases from J, leaving 12 bases between. The CDR3 loop is CASSEFVTDRELFF. The CDR3 region has the DNA TGTGCCAGCAGTGAATTCGTTACCGACAGGGAGCTGTTTTTT.

The chain is built from TRBV6-1 and TRBJ1-1; no clear D gene. CDR3 size: 13 residues. CDR1 is MNHNS and CDR2 is SASEGT in the germline V gene. V lost 4 bases and J lost 11, with 17 bases in between. CDR3 DNA sequence: TGTGCCAGCAGTGGAAGGGCAGCCTCTCAGGCTTTCTTT. This encodes CASSGRAASQAFF.

At least ten counts were recorded for this clonotype. The chain uses TRBV6-1 and TRBJ2-3, with D hard to call. V lost 4 bases to trimming and J lost 3 bases, with 5 bases between them. The CDR3 length is 12 residues. CDR1 and CDR2 (germline): MNHNS, SASEGT. In DNA form, the CDR3 reads TGTGCCAGCAGTGTTATAACAGATACGCAGTATTTT. Translated: CASSVITDTQYF.